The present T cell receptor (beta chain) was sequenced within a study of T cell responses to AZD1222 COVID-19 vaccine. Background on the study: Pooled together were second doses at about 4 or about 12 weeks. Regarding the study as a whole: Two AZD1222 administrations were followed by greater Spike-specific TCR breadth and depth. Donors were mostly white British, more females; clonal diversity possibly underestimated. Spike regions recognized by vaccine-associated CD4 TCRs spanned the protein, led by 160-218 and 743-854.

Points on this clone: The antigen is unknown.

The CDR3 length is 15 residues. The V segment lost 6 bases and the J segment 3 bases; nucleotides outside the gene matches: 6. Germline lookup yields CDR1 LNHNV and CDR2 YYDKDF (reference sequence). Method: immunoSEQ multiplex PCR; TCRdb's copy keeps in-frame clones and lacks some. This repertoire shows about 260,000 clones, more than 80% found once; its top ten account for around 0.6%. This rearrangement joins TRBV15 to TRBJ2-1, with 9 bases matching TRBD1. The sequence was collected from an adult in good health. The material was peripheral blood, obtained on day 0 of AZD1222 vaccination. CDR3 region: CATSPGQGVYNEQFF. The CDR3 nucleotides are TGTGCCACCAGTCCGGGACAGGGCGTCTACAATGAGCAGTTCTTC.